A selection of T cell receptor beta chains follows, all from one sample in a study of blood T cell repertoires in COVID-19. Assay used: immunoSEQ multiplex PCR; TCRdb lists only in-frame clones, some missing. The sample has some 200,000 clones; 70% to 90% are singletons. The specimen was peripheral blood. The receptors originated from an elderly woman with acute or convalescent COVID-19. Each CDR3 is given with its conserved first and last residue. The order of the fields is J gene, clone size, V gene, D gene, CDR3 length, CDR3 DNA, CDR3 protein. D genes are given only for firm matches. Where a row states a size, it is once, few, many or the class of an expanded clone; other rows omit it.

>TRBJ2-7|NA|TRBV3-1/TRBV3-2|NA|17
TGTGCCAGCAGCCAAGAAGCCCTTCGGGGGAGTTCCTACGAGCAGTACTTC
CASSQEALRGSSYEQYF
>TRBJ1-5|NA|TRBV19|NA|18
TGTGCCAGTAGTTTTCGCCAGGGGAGGGTACTTAGCAATCAGCCCCAGCATTTT
CASSFRQGRVLSNQPQHF
>TRBJ1-1|few|TRBV10-1|TRBD1|13
TGCGCCAGCAGCCGGACAGGGGCTACTGAAGCTTTCTTT
CASSRTGATEAFF
>TRBJ2-2|NA|TRBV5-1|NA|14
TGCGCCAGCAGCTCCGACAGTTTCACCGGGGAGCTGTTTTTT
CASSSDSFTGELFF
>TRBJ2-7|NA|TRBV29-1|TRBD1|13
TGCAGCGTTCCTGGGACAGGGACCTACGAGCAGTACTTC
CSVPGTGTYEQYF
>TRBJ2-3|NA|TRBV19|TRBD2|16
TGTGCCAGTAGAACCACTGGCGGGAGTTCTCTAGATACGCAGTATTTT
CASRTTGGSSLDTQYF
>TRBJ1-1|few|TRBV5-1|TRBD1|17
TGCGCCAGCAGCTTGACGGACAGGGAGATTGTTAACACTGAAGCTTTCTTT
CASSLTDREIVNTEAFF
>TRBJ1-1|NA|TRBV28|NA|15
TGTGCCAGCAGTCTAATCGGAGGAGATGGGACTGAAGCTTTCTTT
CASSLIGGDGTEAFF
>TRBJ1-4|NA|TRBV5-1|NA|13
TGCGCCAGCAGCTTGGAACTACGCGAAAAACTGTTTTTT
CASSLELREKLFF
>TRBJ1-5|NA|TRBV6-2/TRBV6-3|TRBD1|15
TGTGCCAGCAGCCCGGACAGGGGGCTTAATCAGCCCCAGCATTTT
CASSPDRGLNQPQHF
>TRBJ2-5|NA|TRBV19|TRBD1|14
TGTGCCAGTAGTATCGCCAGGGGGCCGGAGACCCAGTACTTC
CASSIARGPETQYF
>TRBJ2-7|NA|TRBV6-5|TRBD2|13
TGTGCCAGCAACGGCGGGAGCTCCTACGAGCAGTACTTC
CASNGGSSYEQYF
>TRBJ2-2|NA|TRBV7-2|TRBD2|17
TGTGCCAGCAGCTTAGTTGCGAGCGGGGGGGCCTCCGGGGAGCTGTTTTTT
CASSLVASGGASGELFF
>TRBJ2-1|NA|TRBV6-1|NA|14
TGTGCCAGCAGTGAAAATATCGAGGGCAGTTTGCAGTTCTTC
CASSENIEGSLQFF
>TRBJ2-3|NA|TRBV5-1|NA|17
TGCGCCAGCAGCTTGCGATCTCTAGCAGCGATCACAGATACGCAGTATTTT
CASSLRSLAAITDTQYF
>TRBJ2-7|few|TRBV27|TRBD1|14
TGTGCCAGCAGTTACCGGGACAGAGCCTACGAGCAGTACTTC
CASSYRDRAYEQYF
>TRBJ1-1|NA|TRBV2|NA|12
TGTGCCAGCCGAAGCGGGCCCACTGAAGCTTTCTTT
CASRSGPTEAFF
>TRBJ2-3|NA|TRBV29-1|TRBD2|14
TGCAGCGTCGCTAGCGGGAAGTCAACAGATACGCAGTATTTT
CSVASGKSTDTQYF
>TRBJ2-1|NA|TRBV9|TRBD1|15
TGTGCCAGCAGCCCACGGGACAGGGTTTACAATGAGCAGTTCTTC
CASSPRDRVYNEQFF
>TRBJ2-7|NA|TRBV5-5|TRBD2|16
TGTGCCAGCAGCTTGGGAACTAGCGGGTTAACCTACGAGCAGTACTTC
CASSLGTSGLTYEQYF
>TRBJ1-2|many|TRBV6-6|NA|14
TGTGCCATAAAGCTACCAGGGGAAAACTATGGCTACACCTTC
CAIKLPGENYGYTF
>TRBJ2-2|NA|TRBV9|NA|17
TGTGCCAGCAGCCCCCTGCCGGGGGGCGACCTCACCGGGGAGCTGTTTTTT
CASSPLPGGDLTGELFF
>TRBJ1-5|NA|TRBV5-1|NA|14
TGCGCCAGCAGCTTGGGCCAGGCTGATCAGCCCCAGCATTTT
CASSLGQADQPQHF
>TRBJ2-1|NA|TRBV6-6|NA|16
TGTGCCAGCAGTTACGGGGCGGGGAGCTCCTACAATGAGCAGTTCTTC
CASSYGAGSSYNEQFF
>TRBJ2-7|NA|TRBV7-2|NA|15
TGTGCCAGCAGCCAGGTGGGGGGAGCCCATTCCGAGCAGTACTTC
CASSQVGGAHSEQYF
>TRBJ2-5|NA|TRBV4-2|TRBD2|17
TGTGCCAGCAGCCAAGGGGCTAGCGGGGGGCCACAAGAGACCCAGTACTTC
CASSQGASGGPQETQYF
>TRBJ1-3|NA|TRBV28|NA|14
TGTGCCAGCCTTGAGGCAGCCTCTGGAAACACCATATATTTT
CASLEAASGNTIYF
>TRBJ1-6|once|TRBV30|NA|15
TGTGCCTGGAGTGTAACAGCCTCCTATAATTCACCCCTCCACTTT
CAWSVTASYNSPLHF
>TRBJ1-2|NA|TRBV29-1|NA|14
TGCAGCGTTGATACAGGCGCCTCTAACTATGGCTACACCTTC
CSVDTGASNYGYTF
>TRBJ1-2|NA|TRBV7-2|TRBD1|14
TGTGCCAGCAGCTCAGGGGGCCTTAACTATGGCTACACCTTC
CASSSGGLNYGYTF
>TRBJ1-5|NA|TRBV6-1|NA|14
TGTGCCAGCAGTGAAGTCAGGTCGCATCAGCCCCAGCATTTT
CASSEVRSHQPQHF
>TRBJ2-3|NA|TRBV27|NA|13
TGTGCCAGCAGGCTAGCGAGCACAGATACGCAGTATTTT
CASRLASTDTQYF
>TRBJ2-7|NA|TRBV6-6|NA|14
TGTGCCAGCAGTTACGGCCGGACAAGCTACGAGCAGTACTTC
CASSYGRTSYEQYF
>TRBJ1-2|once|TRBV3-1/TRBV3-2|NA|14
TGTGCCAGCAGCCCACTGACAGCTAACTATGGCTACACCTTC
CASSPLTANYGYTF
>TRBJ1-2|NA|TRBV19|NA|13
TGTGCCAGTAGTTTTTCCCGGGAGAATGGCTACACCTTC
CASSFSRENGYTF
>TRBJ2-7|NA|TRBV21-1|NA|19
TGTGCCAGCAGCAAAAGGGGGGGACTAGCCAAGATCTCTGGCTACGAGCAGTACTTC
CASSKRGGLAKISGYEQYF
>TRBJ2-7|NA|TRBV15|TRBD1|14
TGTGCCACCAGCAGAGGGACAGGAACCTACGAGCAGTACTTC
CATSRGTGTYEQYF
>TRBJ2-1|NA|TRBV19|TRBD1|11
TGTGCCAGTAGTCAGTGGGACAGGGTGTTCTTC
CASSQWDRVFF
>TRBJ1-4|NA|TRBV5-1|NA|14
TGCGCCAGCAACTTGGGCGGGACTAATGAAAAACTGTTTTTT
CASNLGGTNEKLFF
>TRBJ1-6|NA|TRBV15|NA|13
TGTGCCACCAGCAGAGATGCGAATTCACCCCTCCACTTT
CATSRDANSPLHF
>TRBJ1-4|few|TRBV5-6|NA|15
TGTGCCAGCAGCTTGGGTCCTACAACTAATGAAAAACTGTTTTTT
CASSLGPTTNEKLFF
>TRBJ2-7|NA|TRBV28|TRBD1|15
TGTGCCAGCAGTACGACAGGGGGTCCCTCCTACGAGCAGTACTTC
CASSTTGGPSYEQYF
>TRBJ2-3|NA|TRBV7-2|TRBD1|16
TGTGCCAGCAGCCTTACAGGGGCCAATTCGGCAGATACGCAGTATTTT
CASSLTGANSADTQYF
>TRBJ1-2|NA|TRBV2|NA|15
TGTGCCAGCAGCGAGACAGACGAAGATAACTATGGCTACACCTTC
CASSETDEDNYGYTF
>TRBJ1-1|NA|TRBV2|NA|13
TGTGCCAGCCGTTTGTCGTCGAACACTGAAGCTTTCTTT
CASRLSSNTEAFF